The entry that follows covers one T cell receptor beta chain sequence. The V gene lost 3 bases and the J gene lost 6 bases, with 8 bases spanning the gap. This CDR3 contains 12 residues. Germline CDR1 is SEHNR and CDR2 is FQNEAQ (reference sequence). Only in-frame clones appear in the TCRdb table, and some are missing; sequencing was by immunoSEQ multiplex PCR. The profile covers about 60,000 clones, with about 87% appearing a single time and approximately 13% taken by the ten largest. The data belong to a study of PD-1 blockade in mismatch repair-deficient tumors. Mismatch repair deficiency was confirmed in all patients, by PCR or immunohistochemistry.

The starting material was peripheral blood, obtained 52 weeks after starting pembrolizumab. V is TRBV7-9 and J is TRBJ1-2; D is ambiguous. The TCR originated in an adult with mismatch repair-deficient cancer. The CDR3 DNA follows: TGTGCCAGCAGCTTTGGCGGAAATGGCTACACCTTC. Protein product: CASSFGGNGYTF. Together with reference TRBV7-9 and TRBJ1-2, the CDR3 gives the full variable domain: DTGVSQNPRHKITKRGQNVTFRCDPISEHNRLYWYRQTLGQGPEFLTYFQNEAQLEKSRLLSDRFSAERPKGSFSTLEIQRTEQGDSAMYLCASSFGGNGYTFGSGTRLTVV.